This T cell receptor (beta chain) was identified in a study of human T cells and chemical hapten exposure. The CDR3 length is 15 residues. The germline V gene encodes CDR1 MGHRA and CDR2 YSYEKL. V lost 1 base to trimming and J lost 2 bases; unmatched junction nucleotides: 4. Overall study results and limits: TCRs above 1 in 1000 frequency did not change with DPC sensitization. The count of PT1 expanded TCRs correlated positively with patch test score.

For the library, individual cDNA molecules each received unique molecular identifiers. TCRdb used MiXCR to reprocess the RACE reads, holding one entry per CDR3 protein. Of some 70,000 distinct CDR3 sequences in the sample, approximately 29% were seen once. The time point was: patch test 1, 2 weeks after DPC sensitization. Treatment meaning: therapeutic diphenylcyclopropenone sensitization with weekly scalp DPC. As to this clonotype: What it binds is not known.

This chain links TRBV4-1 with TRBJ2-7; 8 bases match TRBD2. Here the sequenced sample was whole blood, taken in connection with sensitization to the hapten diphenylcyclopropenone (DPC). The sequence came from a man in his forties with alopecia areata. Some clones in this sample may be carry-over from other donors' samples. The CDR3 DNA follows: TGCGCCAGCAGCCAAGTCTCTAGCGGGCCCTACGAGCAGTACTTC. It is translated as CASSQVSSGPYEQYF.